Listed below are T cell receptor beta chains from one sample, sequenced in a study of regulatory T cells in long-lasting Graves disease. TCRdb recomputed calls from the multiplex PCR reads with MiXCR, one row per CDR3 protein. The sample consists of a few hundred thousand distinct CDR3 sequences, about a sixth of them appearing once. This sample also appeared in a second study, on T cells in Graves' hyperthyroidism and ophthalmopathy.

The material sequenced was peripheral blood mononuclear cells (PBMCs), taken at new diagnosis, from a patient treated with antithyroid drugs. The receptors derive from a man aged 40-49 years with Graves disease. Each CDR3 is given with its conserved first and last residue. The D gene is left open where the match is weak. The size of a clone is reported for some rows only, either as once, few or many, or as a class for expanded clones.

v_call	j_call	d_call	clone_size	cdr3_nt	cdr3_aa
TRBV12-3/TRBV12-4	TRBJ2-6	.	many	TGTGCCAGCAGTGTCATGAGCTCTGGGGCCAACGTCCTGACTTTC	CASSVMSSGANVLTF
TRBV9	TRBJ1-5	TRBD1	few	TGTGCCAGCAGCGTAAGAACAGGGGCTAATCAGCCCCAGCATTTT	CASSVRTGANQPQHF
TRBV5-1	TRBJ2-1	.	many	TGCGCCAGCACCGATAGCGTTCGGCAGTTCTTC	CASTDSVRQFF
TRBV29-1	TRBJ2-7	.	many	TGCAGCGTTGGAGCCCCGGGCCTCGGGCAGTACTTC	CSVGAPGLGQYF
TRBV20-1	TRBJ1-1	.	many	TGCAGTGCCCAGGGATTTCCAAAGTCGAACACTGAAGCTTTCTTT	CSAQGFPKSNTEAFF
TRBV5-4	TRBJ1-1	.	.	TGTGCCAGCAGCTTGCGGGGTGGGGTTGCCACTGAAGCTTTCTTT	CASSLRGGVATEAFF
TRBV6-1	TRBJ1-5	TRBD1	many	TGTGCCAGCGGTACAGGGGAGAATCAGCCCCAGCATTTT	CASGTGENQPQHF
TRBV27	TRBJ2-2	TRBD2	many	TGTGCCAGCACTACGTCGGGGGGGGTTATAAACACCGGGGAGCTGTTTTTT	CASTTSGGVINTGELFF
TRBV11-3	TRBJ2-2	TRBD2	many	TGTGCCAGCAGCTTAGGCAGCGGGGGTACCGGGGAGCTGTTTTTT	CASSLGSGGTGELFF
TRBV15	TRBJ1-2	.	few	TGTGCCACCAGCAGACCCTGGACATTGGGCTACGCCTTC	CATSRPWTLGYAF
TRBV12-3/TRBV12-4	TRBJ1-5	.	many	TGTGCCAGCAGTCTCATAGCCCGATTTGGGGGCTCGGGCAATCAGCCCCAGCATTTT	CASSLIARFGGSGNQPQHF
TRBV4-3	TRBJ2-1	.	.	TGCGCCAGTACGGCCGGGGGAGTCTCCTACAATGAGCAGTTCTTC	CASTAGGVSYNEQFF
TRBV5-1	TRBJ2-3	.	many	TGCGCCAGCAGCGAGAACCCAGGGGCCCCAGATACGCAGTATTTT	CASSENPGAPDTQYF
TRBV7-2	TRBJ2-7	.	.	TGTGCCAGCAGCTTAGACAGGTTCCGCTCCTACGAGCAGTACTTC	CASSLDRFRSYEQYF